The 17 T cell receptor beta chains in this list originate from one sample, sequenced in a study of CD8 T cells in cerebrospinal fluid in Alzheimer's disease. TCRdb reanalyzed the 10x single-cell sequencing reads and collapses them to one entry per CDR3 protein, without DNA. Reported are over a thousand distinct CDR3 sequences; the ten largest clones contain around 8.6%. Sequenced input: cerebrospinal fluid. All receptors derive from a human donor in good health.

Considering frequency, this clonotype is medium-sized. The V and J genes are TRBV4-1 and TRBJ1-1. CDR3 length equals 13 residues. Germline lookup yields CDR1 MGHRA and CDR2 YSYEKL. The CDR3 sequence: CASSLRLATEAFF.

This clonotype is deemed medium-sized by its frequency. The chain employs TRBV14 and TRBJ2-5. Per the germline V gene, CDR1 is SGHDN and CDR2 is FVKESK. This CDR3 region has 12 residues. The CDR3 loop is CASSPQGETQYF.

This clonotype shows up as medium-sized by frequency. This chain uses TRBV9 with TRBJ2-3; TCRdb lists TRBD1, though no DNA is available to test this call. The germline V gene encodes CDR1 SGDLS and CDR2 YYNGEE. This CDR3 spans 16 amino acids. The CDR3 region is CASSDRQGRGTDTQYF.

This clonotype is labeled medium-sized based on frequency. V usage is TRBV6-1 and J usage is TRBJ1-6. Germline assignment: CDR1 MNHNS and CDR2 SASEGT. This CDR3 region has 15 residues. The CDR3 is CASSSWVEDNSPLHF.

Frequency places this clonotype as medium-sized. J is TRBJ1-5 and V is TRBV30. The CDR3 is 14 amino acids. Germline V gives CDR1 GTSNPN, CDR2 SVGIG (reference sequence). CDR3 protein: CAWSVLGVGQPQHF.

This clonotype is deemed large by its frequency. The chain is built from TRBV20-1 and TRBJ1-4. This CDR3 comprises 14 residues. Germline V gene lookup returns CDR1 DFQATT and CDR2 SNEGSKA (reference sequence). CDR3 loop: CSAREQLLNEKLFF.

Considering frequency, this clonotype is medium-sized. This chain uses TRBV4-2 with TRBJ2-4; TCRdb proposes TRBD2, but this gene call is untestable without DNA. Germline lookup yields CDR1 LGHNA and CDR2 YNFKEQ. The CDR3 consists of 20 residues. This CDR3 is CASSQGANLGLAGAKNIQYF.

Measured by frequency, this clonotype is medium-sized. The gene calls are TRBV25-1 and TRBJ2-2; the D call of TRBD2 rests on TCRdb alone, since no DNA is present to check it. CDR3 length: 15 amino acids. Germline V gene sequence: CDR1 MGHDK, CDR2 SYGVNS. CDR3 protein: CASSGLGVGTGELFF.

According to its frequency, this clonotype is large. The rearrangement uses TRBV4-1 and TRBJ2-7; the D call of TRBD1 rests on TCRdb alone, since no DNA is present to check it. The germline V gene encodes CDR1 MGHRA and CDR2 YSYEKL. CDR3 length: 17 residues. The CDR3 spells CASSQVHSGAAPFEQYF.

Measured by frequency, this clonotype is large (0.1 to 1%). The CDR3 protein is CASSQVGGAIYGYTF. The V gene is TRBV14, the J gene TRBJ1-2; TCRdb reports TRBD1, a call that lacks DNA to check it against. CDR1 SGHDN and CDR2 FVKESK come from the germline V gene. The length of the CDR3 is 15 residues.

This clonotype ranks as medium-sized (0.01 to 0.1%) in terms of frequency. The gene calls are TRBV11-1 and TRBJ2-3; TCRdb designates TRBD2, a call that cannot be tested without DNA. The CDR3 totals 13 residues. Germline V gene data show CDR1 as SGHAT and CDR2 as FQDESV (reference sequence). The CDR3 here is CASSLGTRHTQYF.

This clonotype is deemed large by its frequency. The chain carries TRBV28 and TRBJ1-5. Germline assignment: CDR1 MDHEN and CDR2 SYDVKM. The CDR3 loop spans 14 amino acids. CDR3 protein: CASSLRQSNQPQHF.

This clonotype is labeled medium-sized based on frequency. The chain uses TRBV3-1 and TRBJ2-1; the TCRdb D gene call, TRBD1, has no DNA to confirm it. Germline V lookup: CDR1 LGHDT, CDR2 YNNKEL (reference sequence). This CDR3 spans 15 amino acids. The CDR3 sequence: CASRREGASYNEQFF.

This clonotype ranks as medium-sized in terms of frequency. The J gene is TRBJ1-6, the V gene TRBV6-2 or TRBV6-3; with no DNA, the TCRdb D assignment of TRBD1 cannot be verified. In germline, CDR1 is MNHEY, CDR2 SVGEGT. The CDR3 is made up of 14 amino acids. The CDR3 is CASSHGTLYSPLHF.

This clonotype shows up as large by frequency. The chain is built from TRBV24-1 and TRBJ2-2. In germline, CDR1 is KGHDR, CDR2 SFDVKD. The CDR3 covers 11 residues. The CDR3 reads CATSNTGELFF.

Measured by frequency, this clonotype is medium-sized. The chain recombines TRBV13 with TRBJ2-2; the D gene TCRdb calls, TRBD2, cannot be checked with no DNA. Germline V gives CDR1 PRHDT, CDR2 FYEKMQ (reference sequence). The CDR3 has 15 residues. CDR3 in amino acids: CASSFGRASTGELFF.

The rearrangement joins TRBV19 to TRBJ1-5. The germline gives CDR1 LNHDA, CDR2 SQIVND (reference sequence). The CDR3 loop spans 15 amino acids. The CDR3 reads CASSIESGGNQPQHF. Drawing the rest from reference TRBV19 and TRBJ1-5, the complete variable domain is DGGITQSPKYLFRKEGQNVTLSCEQNLNHDAMYWYRQDPGQGLRLIYYSQIVNDFQKGDIAEGYSVSREKKESFPLTVTSAQKNPTAFYLCASSIESGGNQPQHFGDGTRLSIL.